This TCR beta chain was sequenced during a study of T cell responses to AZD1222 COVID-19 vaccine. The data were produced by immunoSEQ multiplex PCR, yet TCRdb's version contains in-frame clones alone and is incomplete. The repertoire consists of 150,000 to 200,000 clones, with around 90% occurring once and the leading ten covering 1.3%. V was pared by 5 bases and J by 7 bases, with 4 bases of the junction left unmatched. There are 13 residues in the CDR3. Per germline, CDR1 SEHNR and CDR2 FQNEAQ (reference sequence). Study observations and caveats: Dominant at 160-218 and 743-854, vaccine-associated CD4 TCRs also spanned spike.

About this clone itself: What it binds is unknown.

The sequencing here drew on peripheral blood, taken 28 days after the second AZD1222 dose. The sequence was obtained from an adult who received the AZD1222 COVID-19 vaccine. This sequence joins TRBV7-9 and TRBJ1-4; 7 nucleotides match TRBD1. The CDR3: CASSKGGLEKLFF. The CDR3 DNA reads TGTGCCAGCAGCAAAGGGGGCCTTGAAAAACTGTTTTTT.